This record covers a single TCR beta chain. V was trimmed by 4 bases and J by 4 bases, leaving 13 bases between them. The CDR3 consists of 14 residues. The germline CDR1 and CDR2 sequences are ENHRY and SYGVKD. Semi-nested PCR with Nested Universal Primer A followed constant-region reverse priming of full-length variable regions. Using its own MiXCR run on the 5' RACE reads, TCRdb lists one record per CDR3 protein. The sample comprises about 62,000 distinct CDR3 sequences, around 30% of which are singletons, and roughly 2% rests with the top ten. The rearrangement joins TRBV10-3 to TRBJ1-2; tentatively, D is TRBD1 (6 bases). The specimen sequenced was tumor-infiltrating naive CD4+ T cells sorted from the breast tumor. Subset: naive CD4+ T cells, CD4+CD45RA+CD25-. This TCR was sampled from a female donor with breast cancer. The CDR3 nucleotides read TGTGCCATCAGTGCCCAACAGGGCAGCTATGGCTACACCTTC. Its translation is CAISAQQGSYGYTF.